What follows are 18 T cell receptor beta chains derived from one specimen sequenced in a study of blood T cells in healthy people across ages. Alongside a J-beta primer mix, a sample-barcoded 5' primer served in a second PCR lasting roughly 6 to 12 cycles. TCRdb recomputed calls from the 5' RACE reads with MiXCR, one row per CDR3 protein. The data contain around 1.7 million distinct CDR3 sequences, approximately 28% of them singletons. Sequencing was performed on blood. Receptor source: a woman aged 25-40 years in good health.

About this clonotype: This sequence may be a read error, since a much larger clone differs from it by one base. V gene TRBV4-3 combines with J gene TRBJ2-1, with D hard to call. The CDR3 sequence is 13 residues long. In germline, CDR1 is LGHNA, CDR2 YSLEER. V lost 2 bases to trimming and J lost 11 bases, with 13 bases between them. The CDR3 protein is CASSQNQGSKQFF. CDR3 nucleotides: TGCGCCAGCAGCCAAAACCAAGGTTCTAAGCAGTTCTTC.

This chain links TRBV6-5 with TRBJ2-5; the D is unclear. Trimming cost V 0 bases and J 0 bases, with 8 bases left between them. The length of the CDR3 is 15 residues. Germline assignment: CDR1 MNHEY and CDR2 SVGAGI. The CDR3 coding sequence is TGTGCCAGCAGTTACTCGGTCGAATACCAAGAGACCCAGTACTTC. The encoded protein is CASSYSVEYQETQYF.

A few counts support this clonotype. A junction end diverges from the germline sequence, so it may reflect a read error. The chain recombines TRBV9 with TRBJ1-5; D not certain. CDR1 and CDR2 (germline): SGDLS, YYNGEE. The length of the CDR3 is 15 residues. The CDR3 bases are TGTGCCGGCAGCGCCGGGCTAACAGGCAATCAGCCCCAGCATTTT. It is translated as CAGSAGLTGNQPQHF.

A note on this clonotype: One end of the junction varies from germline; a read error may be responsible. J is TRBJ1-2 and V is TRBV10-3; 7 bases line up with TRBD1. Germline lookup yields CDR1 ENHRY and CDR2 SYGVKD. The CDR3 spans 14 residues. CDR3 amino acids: CTISPGTVGYGYTF. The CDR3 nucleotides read TGTACCATCAGTCCTGGGACAGTTGGCTATGGCTACACCTTC.

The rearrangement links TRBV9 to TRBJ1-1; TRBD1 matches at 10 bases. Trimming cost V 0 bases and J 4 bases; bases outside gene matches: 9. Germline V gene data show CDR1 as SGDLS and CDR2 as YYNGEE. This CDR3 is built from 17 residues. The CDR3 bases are TGTGCCAGCAGCGTAGGTCCATTAGGACAGGGGGGCACTGAAGCTTTCTTT. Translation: CASSVGPLGQGGTEAFF. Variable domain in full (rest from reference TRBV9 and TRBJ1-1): DSGVTQTPKHLITATGQRVTLRCSPRSGDLSVYWYQQSLDQGLQFLIQYYNGEERAKGNILERFSAQQFPDLHSELNLSSLELGDSALYFCASSVGPLGQGGTEAFFGQGTRLTVV.

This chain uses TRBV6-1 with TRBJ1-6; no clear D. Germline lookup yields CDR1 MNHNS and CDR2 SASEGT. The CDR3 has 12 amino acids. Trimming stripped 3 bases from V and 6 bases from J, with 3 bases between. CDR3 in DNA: TGTGCCAGCAGTGAGCTTAATTCACCCCTCCACTTT. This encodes CASSELNSPLHF.

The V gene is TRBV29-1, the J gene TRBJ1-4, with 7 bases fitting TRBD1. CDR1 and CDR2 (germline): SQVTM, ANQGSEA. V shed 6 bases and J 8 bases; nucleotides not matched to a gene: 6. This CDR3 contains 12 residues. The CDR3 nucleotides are TGCAGCGTAAGACAGGGCCAGGAAAAACTGTTTTTT. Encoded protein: CSVRQGQEKLFF.

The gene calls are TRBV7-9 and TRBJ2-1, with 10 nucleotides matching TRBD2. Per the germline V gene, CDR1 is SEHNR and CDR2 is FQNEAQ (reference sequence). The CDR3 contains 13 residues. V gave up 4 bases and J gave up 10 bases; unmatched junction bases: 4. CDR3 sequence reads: CASSSGTSVEQFF. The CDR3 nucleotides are TGTGCCAGCAGCTCCGGGACTAGCGTCGAGCAGTTCTTC.

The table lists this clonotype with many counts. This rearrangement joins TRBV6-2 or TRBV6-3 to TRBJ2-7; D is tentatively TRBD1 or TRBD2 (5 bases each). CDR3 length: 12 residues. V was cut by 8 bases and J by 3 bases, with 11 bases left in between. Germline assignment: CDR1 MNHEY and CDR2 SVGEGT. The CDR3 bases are TGTGCCAGCCTTGGGACGGGCTACGAGCAGTACTTC. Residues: CASLGTGYEQYF.

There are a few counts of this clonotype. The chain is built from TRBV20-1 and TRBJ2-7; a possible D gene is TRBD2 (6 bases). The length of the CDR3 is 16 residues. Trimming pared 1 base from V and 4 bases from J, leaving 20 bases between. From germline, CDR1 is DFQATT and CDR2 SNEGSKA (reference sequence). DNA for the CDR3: TGCAGTGCTAGAGTCGGCGGGGCTAGGGCAGGGTACGAGCAGTACTTC. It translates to CSARVGGARAGYEQYF.

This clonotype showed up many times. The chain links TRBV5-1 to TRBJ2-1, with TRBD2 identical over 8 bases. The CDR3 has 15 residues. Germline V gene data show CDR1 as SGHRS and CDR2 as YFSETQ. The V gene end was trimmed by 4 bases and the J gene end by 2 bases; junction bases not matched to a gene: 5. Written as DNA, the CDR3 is TGCGCCAGCAGCCCGTCTAGCGGGCCCTACAATGAGCAGTTCTTC. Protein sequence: CASSPSSGPYNEQFF.

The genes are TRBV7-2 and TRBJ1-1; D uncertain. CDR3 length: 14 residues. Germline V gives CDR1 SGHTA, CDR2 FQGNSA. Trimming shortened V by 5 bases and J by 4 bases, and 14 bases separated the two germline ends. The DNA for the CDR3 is TGTGCCAGCAGCCCCGATGGCGGGAGCACTGAAGCTTTCTTT. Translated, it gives CASSPDGGSTEAFF.

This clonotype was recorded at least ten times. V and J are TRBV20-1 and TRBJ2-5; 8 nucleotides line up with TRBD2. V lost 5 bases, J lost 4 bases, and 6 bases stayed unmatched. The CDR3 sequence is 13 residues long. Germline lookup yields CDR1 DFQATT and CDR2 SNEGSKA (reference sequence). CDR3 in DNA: TGCAGTGCTTCACCCGGGGGGGGAGAGACCCAGTACTTC. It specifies CSASPGGGETQYF.

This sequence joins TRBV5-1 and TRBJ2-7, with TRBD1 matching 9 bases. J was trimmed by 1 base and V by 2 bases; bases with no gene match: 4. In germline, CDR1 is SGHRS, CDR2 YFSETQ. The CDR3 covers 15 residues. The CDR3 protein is CASSFRDRVSYEQYF. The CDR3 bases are TGCGCCAGCAGCTTCCGGGACAGGGTTTCCTACGAGCAGTACTTC.

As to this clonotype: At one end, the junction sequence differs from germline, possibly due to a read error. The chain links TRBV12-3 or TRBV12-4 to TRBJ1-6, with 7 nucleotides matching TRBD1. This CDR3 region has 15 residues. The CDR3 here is CVSRQGISYNSPLHF. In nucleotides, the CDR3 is TGTGTCAGCAGACAGGGTATCTCCTATAATTCACCCCTCCACTTT.

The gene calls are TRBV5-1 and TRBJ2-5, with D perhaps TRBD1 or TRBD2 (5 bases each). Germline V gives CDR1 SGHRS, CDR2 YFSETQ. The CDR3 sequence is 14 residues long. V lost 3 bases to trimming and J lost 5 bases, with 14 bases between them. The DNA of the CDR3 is TGCGCCAGCAGCTACCAGACAGAGGGGGAGACCCAGTACTTC. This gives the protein CASSYQTEGETQYF.

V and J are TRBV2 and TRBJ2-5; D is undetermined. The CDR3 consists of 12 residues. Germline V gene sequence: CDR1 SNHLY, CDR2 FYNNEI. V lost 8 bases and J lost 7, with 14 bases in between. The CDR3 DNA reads TGTGCCAGCGGCTCCGTGGGGTGGACCCAGTACTTC. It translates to CASGSVGWTQYF.

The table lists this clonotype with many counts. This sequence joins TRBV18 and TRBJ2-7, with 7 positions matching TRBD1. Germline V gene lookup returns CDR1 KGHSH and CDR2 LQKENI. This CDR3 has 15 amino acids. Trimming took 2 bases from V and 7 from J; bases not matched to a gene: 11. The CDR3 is CASSPGTAFYGEQYF. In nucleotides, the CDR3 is TGTGCCAGCTCACCAGGGACAGCCTTCTACGGGGAGCAGTACTTC. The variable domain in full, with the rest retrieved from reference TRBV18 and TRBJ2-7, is NAGVMQNPRHLVRRRGQEARLRCSPMKGHSHVYWYRQLPEEGLKFMVYLQKENIIDESGMPKERFSAEFPKEGPSILRIQQVVRGDSAAYFCASSPGTAFYGEQYFGPGTRLTVT.